Following are 18 T cell receptor beta chains from one sample sequenced in a study of OX40 agonist ivuxolimab in advanced cancers. Repertoires were generated with immunoSEQ multiplex PCR, while TCRdb's copy carries only in-frame clones and drops some. Of 60,000 or so clones listed, approximately 90% were seen once; the top ten hold around 0.8%. Specimen: CD4+ or CD8+ T cells sorted from blood, collected in a trial of the OX40 agonist ivuxolimab. These receptors came from an adult with an advanced solid tumor such as melanoma, head and neck, liver or kidney cancer.

This clone was detected only once. V and J are TRBV19 and TRBJ1-5; TRBD1 matches at 11 bases. The CDR3 sequence is 15 residues long. Germline CDR1 is LNHDA and CDR2 is SQIVND (reference sequence). The V and J ends lost 3 bases and 4 bases, in that order; junction bases with no gene match: 2. CDR3 DNA sequence: TGTGCCAGTAGTATGGGACAGGGGGGGAATCAGCCCCAGCATTTT. It translates to CASSMGQGGNQPQHF. Full variable domain (rest looked up from reference TRBV19 and TRBJ1-5): DGGITQSPKYLFRKEGQNVTLSCEQNLNHDAMYWYRQDPGQGLRLIYYSQIVNDFQKGDIAEGYSVSREKKESFPLTVTSAQKNPTAFYLCASSMGQGGNQPQHFGDGTRLSIL.

This rearrangement joins TRBV7-6 to TRBJ2-5; 11 nucleotides match TRBD1. This CDR3 comprises 15 residues. V lost 1 base, J lost 4 bases, and 2 bases stayed unmatched. Germline CDR1 and CDR2: SGHVS and FNYEAQ. CDR3 DNA: TGTGCCAGCAGCTTAGGGACAGGGGGCCGAGAGACCCAGTACTTC. Translation: CASSLGTGGRETQYF.

V and J are TRBV28 and TRBJ1-4; D unresolved. Germline CDR1 reads MDHEN; CDR2 reads SYDVKM. The length of the CDR3 is 14 residues. Trimming shortened V by 6 bases and J by 0 bases, and 8 bases separated the two germline ends. The CDR3 loop is CASRPTATNEKLFF. CDR3 sequence (DNA): TGTGCCAGCAGACCCACGGCAACTAATGAAAAACTGTTTTTT.

There are a few counts of this clone. The chain uses TRBV10-1 and TRBJ2-1; 9 nucleotides agree with TRBD2. Germline trimming cut 4 bases from V and 1 base from J; bases unmatched to any gene: 2. The CDR3 length is 15 residues. Germline loops: CDR1 WNHNN, CDR2 SYGVQD (reference sequence). This CDR3 reads CASSAAGGSYNEQFF. The CDR3 DNA is TGCGCCAGCAGTGCCGCGGGGGGGTCCTACAATGAGCAGTTCTTC.

The V call is TRBV9, the J call TRBJ2-1; TRBD1 aligns across 11 bases. J was trimmed by 7 bases and V by 2 bases; bases with no gene match: 5. This CDR3 comprises 15 residues. CDR1 and CDR2 from the germline V gene are SGDLS and YYNGEE. The CDR3 is CASSVDRGLLNEQFF. The CDR3 bases are TGTGCCAGCAGCGTGGACAGGGGGCTATTAAATGAGCAGTTCTTC.

This chain links TRBV28 with TRBJ2-7, with no clear D. Trimming removed 6 bases from V and 4 bases from J, with 10 bases in between. There are 12 residues in the CDR3. Germline V gene data show CDR1 as MDHEN and CDR2 as SYDVKM. DNA of the CDR3: TGTGCCAGCAGCCAGAAGGGATACGAGCAGTACTTC. Translation: CASSQKGYEQYF.

As for this clone: Other DNA sequences in this specimen translate into the identical CDR3. The chain employs TRBV5-1 and TRBJ1-5; 11 nucleotides agree with TRBD1. CDR1 is SGHRS and CDR2 is YFSETQ in the germline V gene. Unmatched junction bases numbered 13, after V lost 5 bases and J lost 9 bases. The CDR3 is 16 amino acids. The chain's CDR3 is CASSPGTGGDGPPQHF. The DNA for the CDR3 is TGCGCCAGCAGTCCCGGGACAGGGGGAGATGGACCGCCCCAGCATTTT.

This clone has just one count. The DNA of the CDR3 is TGCGCCAGCAGCTCCCGCCCGGACGGATACACCGGGGAGCTGTTTTTT. This sequence encodes CASSSRPDGYTGELFF. J is TRBJ2-2 and V is TRBV5-1, with D uncertain. CDR1 SGHRS and CDR2 YFSETQ come from the germline V gene. Deletions cut 3 bases from V and 3 bases from J, with 15 bases between. The CDR3 runs 16 residues.

The genes are TRBV9 and TRBJ2-1; perhaps TRBD1 as D (5 bases). The CDR3 totals 16 residues. CDR1 SGDLS and CDR2 YYNGEE come from the germline V gene. Trimming took 4 bases from V and 0 from J, leaving 14 bases between them. The CDR3 reads CASSPQDPSSYNEQFF. Written as DNA, the CDR3 is TGTGCCAGCAGCCCACAGGACCCAAGCTCCTACAATGAGCAGTTCTTC.

J is TRBJ2-7 and V is TRBV19; TRBD1 aligns across 11 bases. V shed 6 bases, J shed 0 bases, and the junction held 1 base outside the gene matches. The CDR3 runs to 14 residues. Germline V gene sequence: CDR1 LNHDA, CDR2 SQIVND (reference sequence). CDR3 loop: CASRGTGGSYEQYF. In DNA, the CDR3 is TGTGCCAGTAGGGGGACAGGGGGCTCCTACGAGCAGTACTTC.

The V and J genes are TRBV5-1 and TRBJ1-1, with D unclear. The CDR3 is 15 residues long. Germline assignment: CDR1 SGHRS and CDR2 YFSETQ. V was clipped by 4 bases and J by 4 bases, with 17 bases between them. The CDR3 is CASSPLRAGGTEAFF. CDR3 nucleotide sequence: TGCGCCAGCAGCCCCCTCCGGGCCGGTGGCACTGAAGCTTTCTTT. Drawing the rest from reference TRBV5-1 and TRBJ1-1, the complete variable domain is KAGVTQTPRYLIKTRGQQVTLSCSPISGHRSVSWYQQTPGQGLQFLFEYFSETQRNKGNFPGRFSGRQFSNSRSEMNVSTLELGDSALYLCASSPLRAGGTEAFFGQGTRLTVV.

The V gene is TRBV9, the J gene TRBJ2-6; no definite D call. Germline V gives CDR1 SGDLS, CDR2 YYNGEE. The CDR3 has 16 amino acids. Trimming took off 3 bases at V and 0 bases at J, with 10 bases between the two ends. In DNA, the CDR3 is TGTGCCAGCAGCGCACGATGGGGCTCTGGGGCCAACGTCCTGACTTTC. This codes for CASSARWGSGANVLTF.

This clone was observed a single time. This CDR3 is missing its conserved last phenylalanine or tryptophan, likely due to a read error. V is TRBV28 and J is TRBJ2-7; 9 nucleotides align to TRBD2. CDR3 length: 15 residues. After removal of 8 bases from V and 0 bases from J, the junction contained 8 bases not matched to a gene. The germline gives CDR1 MDHEN, CDR2 SYDVKM. CDR3 coding DNA: TGTGCCAGCTCCTCAGCGGGGGGCTACTCCTACGAGCAGTACCTC. Protein sequence: CASSSAGGYSYEQYL.

The chain joins TRBV7-3 to TRBJ2-2; perhaps TRBD2 as D (6 bases). Trimming stripped 2 bases from V and 7 bases from J, with 14 bases between. This CDR3 is 15 amino acids long. Germline CDR1 and CDR2: SGHTA and FQGTGA. The CDR3 sequence: CASSLAGSGFGELFF. The CDR3 DNA reads as TGTGCCAGCAGCTTAGCCGGGAGTGGGTTCGGGGAGCTGTTTTTT.

The table lists this clone with a count of one. This rearrangement joins TRBV29-1 to TRBJ2-7; TRBD1 matches at 9 bases. The junction had 5 bases not matched to a gene; V was cut back by 4 bases and J by 10 bases. Germline V CDR1 and CDR2: SQVTM, ANQGSEA. The CDR3 covers 11 residues. CDR3 sequence reads: CSVGGQGNQYF. CDR3 DNA: TGCAGCGTTGGCGGACAGGGGAACCAGTACTTC.

A note on this clone: The junction does not match germline at one end; this may be a read error. The gene calls are TRBV7-7 and TRBJ2-1; TRBD2 aligns across 10 bases. The V gene's germline CDR1 is SSHAT and CDR2 FNYEAQ (reference sequence). The CDR3 is 15 amino acids. In DNA, the CDR3 is TGTGCTAGCAGCTTAGGGCTAGCGGGAGTCAATGAGCAGTTCTTC. Its translation is CASSLGLAGVNEQFF.

The V gene is TRBV5-1, the J gene TRBJ2-3; D is unresolved. This CDR3 has 13 amino acids. Trimming took 0 bases from V and 4 from J, leaving 6 bases between them. Per the germline V gene, CDR1 is SGHRS and CDR2 is YFSETQ. This chain's CDR3 is CASSLAGADTQYF. The CDR3 nucleotides read TGCGCCAGCAGCTTGGCCGGAGCAGATACGCAGTATTTT.

This clone has only a few counts. The rearrangement uses TRBV5-6 and TRBJ1-2; D unresolved. Germline CDR1 SGHDT, CDR2 YYEEEE. Trimming removed 4 bases from V and 9 bases from J, with 13 bases in between. This CDR3 region has 12 residues. The CDR3 region is CASSLERGRYTF. The CDR3 DNA sequence: TGTGCCAGCAGCCTGGAACGAGGGCGCTACACCTTC.